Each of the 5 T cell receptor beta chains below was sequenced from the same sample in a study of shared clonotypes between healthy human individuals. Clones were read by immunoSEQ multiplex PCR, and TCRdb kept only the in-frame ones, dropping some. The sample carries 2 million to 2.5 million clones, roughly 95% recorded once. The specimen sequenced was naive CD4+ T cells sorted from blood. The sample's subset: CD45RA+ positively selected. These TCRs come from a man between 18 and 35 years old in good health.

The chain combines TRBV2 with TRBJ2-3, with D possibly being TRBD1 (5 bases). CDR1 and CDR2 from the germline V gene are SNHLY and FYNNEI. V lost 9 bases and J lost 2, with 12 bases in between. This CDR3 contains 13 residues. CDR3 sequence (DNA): TGTGCCAGTGTAAGACAGTTCACAGATACGCAGTATTTT. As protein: CASVRQFTDTQYF.

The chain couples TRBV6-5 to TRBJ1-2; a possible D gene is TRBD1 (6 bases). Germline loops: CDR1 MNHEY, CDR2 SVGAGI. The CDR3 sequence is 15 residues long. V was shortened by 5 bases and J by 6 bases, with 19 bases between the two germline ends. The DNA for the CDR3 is TGTGCCAGCAGTCAAACCGGGCAGAGGGGGGATGGCTACACCTTC. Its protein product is CASSQTGQRGDGYTF.

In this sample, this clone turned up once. CDR3 amino acids: CASSLAGTGLNEQYF. The CDR3 nucleotides are TGTGCCAGCAGTTTAGCCGGGACAGGGTTAAACGAGCAGTACTTC. The chain uses TRBV28 and TRBJ2-7; TRBD1 matches at 9 bases. Germline trimming cut 2 bases from V and 5 bases from J; bases unmatched to any gene: 7. The CDR3 loop spans 15 amino acids. Germline-derived CDR1 and CDR2 are MDHEN and SYDVKM.

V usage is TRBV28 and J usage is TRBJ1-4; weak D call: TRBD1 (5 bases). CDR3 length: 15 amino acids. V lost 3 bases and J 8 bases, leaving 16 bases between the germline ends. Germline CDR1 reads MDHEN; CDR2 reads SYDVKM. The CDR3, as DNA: TGTGCCAGCAGTTTCCCCCGCGGGGGTAAGGAAAAACTGTTTTTT. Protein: CASSFPRGGKEKLFF.

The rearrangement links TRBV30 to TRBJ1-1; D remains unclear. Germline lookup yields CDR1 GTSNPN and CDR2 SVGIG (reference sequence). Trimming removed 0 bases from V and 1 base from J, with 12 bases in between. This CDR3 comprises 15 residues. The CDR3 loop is CAWSVVGRPNTEAFF. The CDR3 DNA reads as TGTGCCTGGAGTGTAGTCGGACGGCCGAACACTGAAGCTTTCTTT.